These 27 T cell receptor beta chains share one sample of origin, sequenced in a study of T cells in Graves' hyperthyroidism and ophthalmopathy. TCR beta CDR3 regions were amplified from RNA transcripts. TCR CDR3 regions were first amplified by RT-PCR with HTBI primers. TCRdb independently ran MiXCR on the multiplex PCR reads; one entry per CDR3 protein. This table has about 640,000 distinct CDR3 sequences, around 21% appearing once. Sample: blood. These receptors were collected from a man aged 30 to 39 with Graves' ophthalmopathy.

This clonotype was observed at least ten times. This chain uses TRBV28 with TRBJ1-3; D may be TRBD1 (6 bases). Germline CDR1 and CDR2: MDHEN and SYDVKM. Trimming stripped 10 bases from V and 3 bases from J, with 16 bases between. This CDR3 comprises 14 residues. CDR3 region: CATKLGGLGNTIYF. In DNA form, the CDR3 reads TGTGCCACCAAATTGGGGGGGCTTGGAAACACCATATATTTT.

This clonotype came up many times. The chain uses TRBV12-3 or TRBV12-4 and TRBJ2-2, with D maybe TRBD1 (7 bases). With 3 bases removed from V and 7 bases from J, the gap between germline ends came to 12 bases. This CDR3 is 14 amino acids long. DNA of the CDR3: TGTGCCAGCAGTTTCTCAGGGGGGAGCGGGGAGCTGTTTTTT. It translates to CASSFSGGSGELFF.

The chain recombines TRBV12-3 or TRBV12-4 with TRBJ2-2; 8 bases map to TRBD2. Trimming at V came to 7 bases and at J to 6 bases, leaving 16 bases not matched to a gene. The CDR3 is 17 amino acids. In DNA, the CDR3 is TGTGCCAGCACCCTCATGGAAGCGGGAGTTCTCCCCGGGGAGCTGTTTTTT. Translation: CASTLMEAGVLPGELFF.

The chain couples TRBV20-1 to TRBJ2-5; 11 bases match TRBD2. V lost 5 bases to trimming and J lost 5 bases; unmatched junction nucleotides: 13. CDR1 and CDR2 (germline): DFQATT, SNEGSKA (reference sequence). This CDR3 has 16 residues. CDR3 in amino acids: CSAHILLAGVEETQYF. CDR3 DNA: TGCAGTGCTCACATCTTACTAGCGGGAGTTGAGGAGACCCAGTACTTC.

This clonotype was picked up many times. J is TRBJ2-5 and V is TRBV30, with 9 bases lining up with TRBD2. The germline V gene encodes CDR1 GTSNPN and CDR2 SVGIG (reference sequence). This CDR3 has 16 amino acids. The junction had 7 bases not matched to a gene; V was cut back by 0 bases and J by 2 bases. The CDR3 DNA is TGTGCCTGGAGTGTTGCCAGGACTAGCGATCAAGAGACCCAGTACTTC. Residues: CAWSVARTSDQETQYF.

The table lists this clonotype with a few counts. The V gene is TRBV11-2, the J gene TRBJ2-7, with TRBD1 identical over 9 bases. The CDR3 length is 15 residues. Germline lookup yields CDR1 SGHAT and CDR2 FQNNGV. J was trimmed by 6 bases and V by 6 bases; bases with no gene match: 12. CDR3 sequence reads: CASSFYTGTGLEQYF. The CDR3 nucleotides are TGTGCCAGCAGTTTTTACACCGGGACAGGGCTCGAGCAGTACTTC.

V and J are TRBV12-5 and TRBJ1-2; D uncertain. This CDR3 contains 11 residues. Trimming took off 1 base at V and 13 bases at J, with 10 bases between the two ends. The germline V gene has CDR1 LGHNT and CDR2 FRNRAP. CDR3 sequence reads: CASGLGQPRTF. CDR3 DNA sequence: TGTGCTAGTGGTTTGGGGCAACCGCGCACCTTC. The whole variable domain, filled in from reference TRBV12-5 and TRBJ1-2, reads DARVTQTPRHKVTEMGQEVTMRCQPILGHNTVFWYRQTMMQGLELLAYFRNRAPLDDSGMPKDRFSAEMPDATLATLKIQPSEPRDSAVYFCASGLGQPRTFGSGTRLTVV.

The chain joins TRBV5-1 to TRBJ2-2; D is possibly TRBD2 (6 bases). The CDR3 has 14 residues. Germline CDR1 SGHRS, CDR2 YFSETQ. Trimming left V 7 bases short and J 6 bases short, with 16 bases between. The CDR3 here is CASQSHPGAGELFF. The CDR3 DNA follows: TGCGCCAGCCAATCACACCCGGGGGCCGGGGAGCTGTTTTTT. Looking up the rest from reference TRBV5-1 and TRBJ2-2 gives the full variable domain: KAGVTQTPRYLIKTRGQQVTLSCSPISGHRSVSWYQQTPGQGLQFLFEYFSETQRNKGNFPGRFSGRQFSNSRSEMNVSTLELGDSALYLCASQSHPGAGELFFGEGSRLTVL.

In its sample, this clonotype was seen a few times. This sequence joins TRBV28 and TRBJ2-1; TRBD2 aligns across 8 bases. Germline CDR1 is MDHEN and CDR2 is SYDVKM. The CDR3 has 16 residues. The ends lost 2 bases at V and 10 bases at J; junction bases unmatched: 13. The CDR3 here is CASSLPGLEGFGEQFF. CDR3 DNA sequence: TGTGCCAGCAGTTTACCGGGACTAGAAGGGTTTGGGGAGCAGTTCTTC.

The chain has TRBV6-1 and TRBJ1-2, with a tentative D call TRBD1 (5 bases). The CDR3 extends over 14 amino acids. V was clipped by 6 bases and J by 7 bases, with 18 bases between them. Germline V lookup: CDR1 MNHNS, CDR2 SASEGT. CDR3 protein: CASSLEGVPSGYTF. CDR3 in DNA: TGTGCCAGCAGCCTGGAAGGGGTACCTAGTGGCTACACCTTC.

This clonotype was counted a few times. The chain recombines TRBV13 with TRBJ1-1, with unresolved D. The V gene's germline CDR1 is PRHDT and CDR2 FYEKMQ (reference sequence). This CDR3 is built from 15 residues. V dropped 4 bases and J dropped 4 bases, with 16 bases sitting between them. The CDR3 region is CASSSGLGGSTEAFF. In nucleotides, the CDR3 is TGTGCCAGCAGCTCGGGCCTGGGTGGGAGCACTGAAGCTTTCTTT.

CDR3 region: CSDKGLAGDLGTQYF. The CDR3 nucleotides read TGCAGCGATAAAGGACTAGCGGGAGATTTGGGGACGCAGTATTTT. The rearrangement links TRBV29-1 to TRBJ2-3; TRBD2 agrees at 13 bases. CDR3 length equals 15 residues. Trimming took 7 bases from V and 9 from J; bases not matched to a gene: 13. Germline V gives CDR1 SQVTM, CDR2 ANQGSEA.

This clonotype was picked up many times. The genes are TRBV5-1 and TRBJ2-1; 8 bases fit TRBD2. Trimming took 2 bases from V and 0 from J; bases not matched to a gene: 4. Germline V gene sequence: CDR1 SGHRS, CDR2 YFSETQ. The CDR3 consists of 16 residues. The CDR3, as DNA: TGCGCCAGCAGCTTTAGCGGGGCAAACTCCTACAATGAGCAGTTCTTC. This translates into CASSFSGANSYNEQFF.

This clonotype was counted a few times. The chain carries TRBV29-1 and TRBJ2-1; D not resolved. CDR1 is SQVTM, CDR2 ANQGSEA, per germline. The germline V and J ends were trimmed by 7 bases and 3 bases, with 7 bases remaining between them. The CDR3 covers 11 residues. The CDR3 region has the DNA TGCAGCGCCGGGCTCTACAATGAGCAGTTCTTC. Translation: CSAGLYNEQFF.

This sequence joins TRBV6-5 and TRBJ2-1, with 8 bases identical to TRBD2. CDR1 is MNHEY, CDR2 SVGAGI, per germline. The CDR3 consists of 14 residues. The V segment lost 3 bases and the J segment 6 bases; nucleotides outside the gene matches: 4. In DNA, the CDR3 is TGTGCCAGCAGTTATCTCGGGAGGGGCAATGAGCAGTTCTTC. It specifies CASSYLGRGNEQFF.

This clonotype appeared many times. The V call is TRBV18, the J call TRBJ1-1; D remains ambiguous. V lost 2 bases to trimming and J lost 6 bases, with 10 bases between them. Germline-derived CDR1 and CDR2 are KGHSH and LQKENI. The CDR3 is 13 amino acids. This CDR3 reads CASSPAKRAEAFF. CDR3 DNA sequence: TGTGCCAGCTCACCAGCAAAACGCGCTGAAGCTTTCTTT.

The table lists this clonotype with many counts. The genes are TRBV2 and TRBJ2-3; possible D gene TRBD1, 5 bases. Germline values: CDR1 SNHLY, CDR2 FYNNEI. CDR3 length: 15 amino acids. Trimming took 4 bases from V and 0 from J, leaving 11 bases between them. DNA of the CDR3: TGTGCCAGCAGTGGATCAGGGATCAGCACAGATACGCAGTATTTT. This sequence encodes CASSGSGISTDTQYF.

This clonotype was observed a handful of times. A clone one base away is much larger, so this may be a read error. V usage is TRBV6-2 or TRBV6-3 and J usage is TRBJ1-5, with 8 bases aligning to TRBD1. CDR1 is MNHEY, CDR2 SVGEGT, per germline. V shed 7 bases, J shed 2 bases, and the junction held 4 bases outside the gene matches. This CDR3 spans 14 amino acids. This CDR3 reads CASIVQGGNQPQHF. The CDR3 DNA is TGTGCCAGCATCGTACAGGGGGGCAATCAGCCCCAGCATTTT.

The chain joins TRBV4-3 to TRBJ2-3; 7 positions agree with TRBD2. V trimming: 4 bases; J trimming: 1 base; junction bases outside the gene matches: 5. This CDR3 contains 15 residues. Germline CDR1 is LGHNA and CDR2 is YSLEER. This CDR3 reads CASSRTSDGTDTQYF. In DNA, the CDR3 is TGCGCCAGCAGCCGTACTAGCGACGGCACAGATACGCAGTATTTT.

Many counts were recorded for this clonotype. The chain couples TRBV3-1 to TRBJ2-2; D gene unclear. Trimming removed 4 bases at V and 1 base at J, with 7 bases between. This CDR3 has 14 residues. Germline CDR1 reads LGHDT; CDR2 reads YNNKEL (reference sequence). For the CDR3, the DNA is TGTGCCAGCAGCCCGACGGGGAACACCGGGGAGCTGTTTTTT. It codes for CASSPTGNTGELFF.

This rearrangement joins TRBV28 to TRBJ1-2; 7 nucleotides agree with TRBD1. The germline V gene has CDR1 MDHEN and CDR2 SYDVKM. The length of the CDR3 is 13 residues. The V segment lost 11 bases and the J segment 0 bases; nucleotides outside the gene matches: 6. CDR3 amino acids: CASGTATNYGYTF. Written as DNA, the CDR3 is TGTGCCTCCGGGACAGCGACTAACTATGGCTACACCTTC.

This clonotype has just a few counts. V is TRBV6-1 and J is TRBJ1-6; D is ambiguous. V lost 5 bases and J lost 6, with 11 bases in between. CDR3 length equals 14 residues. Germline V gene sequence: CDR1 MNHNS, CDR2 SASEGT. The CDR3: CASSWVNRNSPLHF. The DNA of the CDR3 is TGTGCCAGCAGTTGGGTTAATCGTAATTCACCCCTCCACTTT.

This clonotype was counted many times. V gene TRBV6-5 combines with J gene TRBJ2-7; no clear D gene. The CDR3 is 14 amino acids. CDR1 is MNHEY, CDR2 SVGAGI, per germline. Trimming took 2 bases from V and 3 from J, leaving 11 bases between them. The CDR3, as DNA: TGTGCCAGCAGTTACGGGGTTGGCGACTACGAGCAGTACTTC. Its translation is CASSYGVGDYEQYF.

On this clonotype itself: It may be a read error: a sequence one base away is much more abundant. The chain recombines TRBV5-1 with TRBJ2-7, with TRBD2 matching over 8 bases. The germline V gene encodes CDR1 SGHRS and CDR2 YFSETQ. The CDR3 sequence is 15 residues long. The CDR3 sequence: CASSLVSSGSHDQYF. The CDR3 DNA reads TGCGCCAGCAGCTTGGTATCAAGCGGGAGCCACGATCAGTACTTC.

The chain employs TRBV7-9 and TRBJ2-5; D is undetermined. V shed 4 bases and J shed 3 bases, with 15 bases lying between them. This CDR3 region has 15 residues. Germline values: CDR1 SEHNR, CDR2 FQNEAQ (reference sequence). This CDR3 is CASSSPPPEKETQYF. The DNA of the CDR3 is TGTGCCAGCAGCTCCCCCCCCCCGGAAAAAGAGACCCAGTACTTC.

This clonotype was detected only a few times. V gene TRBV24-1 combines with J gene TRBJ2-3, with TRBD1 matching over 10 bases. The CDR3 spans 14 residues. Germline trimming cut 10 bases from V and 4 bases from J; bases unmatched to any gene: 7. Looked up from germline, CDR1 is KGHDR and CDR2 is SFDVKD. This CDR3 reads CATRQGAAADTQYF. The DNA for the CDR3 is TGTGCCACTCGACAGGGGGCGGCCGCAGATACGCAGTATTTT.

This chain joins TRBV14 and TRBJ2-1, with 11 bases fitting TRBD2. The germline V gene encodes CDR1 SGHDN and CDR2 FVKESK. The CDR3 is 17 amino acids. The V and J ends lost 2 bases and 1 base, in that order; junction bases with no gene match: 4. CDR3 in amino acids: CASSQPSGRRSYNEQFF. The DNA for the CDR3 is TGTGCCAGCAGCCAACCTAGCGGGAGGAGGTCCTACAATGAGCAGTTCTTC.